This T cell receptor (beta chain) was profiled in a study of blood T cell repertoires in COVID-19. At the level of the study: Acute and convalescent COVID-19 specimens originated in the United States, Italy and Spain. T cells, B-cell-depleted T cells, or PBMCs provided the cDNA or gDNA that served as material.

Germline CDR1 is SNHLY and CDR2 is FYNNEI. V lost 8 bases and J lost 4; bases outside the gene matches: 6. CDR3 size: 15 residues. This clone was observed once. Measured with immunoSEQ multiplex PCR; TCRdb has only the in-frame clones, and not every one. The sample comprises roughly 500,000 clones, about nine tenths of which are singletons, and around 7.9% rests with the top ten. The source material was PBMCs or T cells enriched from blood (not recorded which). The genes are TRBV2 and TRBJ1-4; 11 bases are shared with TRBD1. The receptor comes from a woman in her sixties who had recovered from COVID-19. As DNA, the CDR3 is TGTGCCAGCTCGGGACAGGGGGTTAATAATGAAAAACTGTTTTTT. This codes for CASSGQGVNNEKLFF.